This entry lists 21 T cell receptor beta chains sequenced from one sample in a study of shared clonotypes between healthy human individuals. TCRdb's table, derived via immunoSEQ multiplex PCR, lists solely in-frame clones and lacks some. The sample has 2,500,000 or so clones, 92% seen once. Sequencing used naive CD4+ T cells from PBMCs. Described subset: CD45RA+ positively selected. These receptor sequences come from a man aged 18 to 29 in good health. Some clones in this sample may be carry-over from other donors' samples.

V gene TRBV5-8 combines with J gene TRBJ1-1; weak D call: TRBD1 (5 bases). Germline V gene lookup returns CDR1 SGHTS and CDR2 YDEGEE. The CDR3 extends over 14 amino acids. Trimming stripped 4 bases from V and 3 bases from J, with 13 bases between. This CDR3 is CASSPKRGHTEAFF. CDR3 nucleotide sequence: TGTGCCAGCAGCCCGAAAAGGGGACACACTGAAGCTTTCTTT.

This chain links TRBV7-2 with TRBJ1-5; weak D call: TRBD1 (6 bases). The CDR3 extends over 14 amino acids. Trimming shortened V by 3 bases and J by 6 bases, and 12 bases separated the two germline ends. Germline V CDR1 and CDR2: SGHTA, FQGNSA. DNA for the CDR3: TGTGCCAGCAGCTTTGGGGGCTTTGGTCAGCCCCAGCATTTT. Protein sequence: CASSFGGFGQPQHF. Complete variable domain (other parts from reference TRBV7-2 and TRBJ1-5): GAGVSQSPSNKVTEKGKDVELRCDPISGHTALYWYRQSLGQGLEFLIYFQGNSAPDKSGLPSDRFSAERTGGSVSTLTIQRTQQEDSAVYLCASSFGGFGQPQHFGDGTRLSIL.

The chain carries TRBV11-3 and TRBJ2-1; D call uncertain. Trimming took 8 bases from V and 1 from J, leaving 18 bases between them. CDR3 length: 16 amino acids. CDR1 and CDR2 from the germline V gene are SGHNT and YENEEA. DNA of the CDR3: TGTGCCAGCCCACTTGGACGCCCGGCTTCCTACAATGAGCAGTTCTTC. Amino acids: CASPLGRPASYNEQFF. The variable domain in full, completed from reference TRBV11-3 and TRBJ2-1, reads EAGVVQSPRYKIIEKKQPVAFWCNPISGHNTLYWYLQNLGQGPELLIRYENEEAVDDSQLPKDRFSAERLKGVDSTLKIQPAELGDSAVYLCASPLGRPASYNEQFFGPGTRLTVL.

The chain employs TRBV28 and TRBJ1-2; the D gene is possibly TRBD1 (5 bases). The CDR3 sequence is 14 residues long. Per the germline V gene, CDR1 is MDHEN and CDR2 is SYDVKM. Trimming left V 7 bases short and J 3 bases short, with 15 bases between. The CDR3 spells CASTSPGLYYGYTF. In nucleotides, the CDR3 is TGTGCCAGCACCTCCCCGGGGCTATACTATGGCTACACCTTC.

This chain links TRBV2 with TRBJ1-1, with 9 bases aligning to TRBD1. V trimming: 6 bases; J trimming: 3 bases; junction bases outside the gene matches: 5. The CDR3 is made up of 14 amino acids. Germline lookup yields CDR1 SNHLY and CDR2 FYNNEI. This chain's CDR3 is CASRTTGGDTEAFF. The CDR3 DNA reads TGTGCCAGCAGGACGACAGGGGGGGACACTGAAGCTTTCTTT.

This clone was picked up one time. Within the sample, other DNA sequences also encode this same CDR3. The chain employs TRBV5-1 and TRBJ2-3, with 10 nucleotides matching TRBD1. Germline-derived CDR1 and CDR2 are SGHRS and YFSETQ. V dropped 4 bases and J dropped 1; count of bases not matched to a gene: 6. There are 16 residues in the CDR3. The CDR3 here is CASSRGTGAGTDTQYF. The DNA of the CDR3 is TGCGCCAGCAGCCGGGGGACAGGGGCCGGCACAGATACGCAGTATTTT. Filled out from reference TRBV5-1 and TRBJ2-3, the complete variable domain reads KAGVTQTPRYLIKTRGQQVTLSCSPISGHRSVSWYQQTPGQGLQFLFEYFSETQRNKGNFPGRFSGRQFSNSRSEMNVSTLELGDSALYLCASSRGTGAGTDTQYFGPGTRLTVL.

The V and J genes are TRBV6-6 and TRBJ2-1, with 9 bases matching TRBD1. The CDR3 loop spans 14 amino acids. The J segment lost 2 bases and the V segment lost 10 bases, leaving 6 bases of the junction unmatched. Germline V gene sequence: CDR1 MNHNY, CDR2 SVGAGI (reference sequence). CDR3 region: CATGTGIAYNEQFF. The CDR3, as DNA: TGTGCCACCGGGACAGGGATCGCCTACAATGAGCAGTTCTTC.

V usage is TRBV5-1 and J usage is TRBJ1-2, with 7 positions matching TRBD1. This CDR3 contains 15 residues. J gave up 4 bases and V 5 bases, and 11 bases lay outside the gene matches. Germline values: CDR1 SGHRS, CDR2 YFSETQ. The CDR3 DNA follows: TGCGCCAGCAGTCAAGGGGACAGCTTTGGCTATGGCTACACCTTC. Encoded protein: CASSQGDSFGYGYTF.

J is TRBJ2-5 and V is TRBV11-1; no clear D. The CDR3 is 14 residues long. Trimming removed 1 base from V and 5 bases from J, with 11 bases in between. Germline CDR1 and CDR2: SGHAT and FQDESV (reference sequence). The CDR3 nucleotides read TGTGCCAGCAGCTTAGAGGCAGTGGGGGAGACCCAGTACTTC. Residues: CASSLEAVGETQYF.

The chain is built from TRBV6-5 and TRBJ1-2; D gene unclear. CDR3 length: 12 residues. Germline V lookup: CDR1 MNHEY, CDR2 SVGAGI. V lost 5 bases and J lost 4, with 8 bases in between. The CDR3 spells CASSGVPYGYTF. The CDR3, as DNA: TGTGCCAGCAGTGGGGTTCCCTATGGCTACACCTTC.

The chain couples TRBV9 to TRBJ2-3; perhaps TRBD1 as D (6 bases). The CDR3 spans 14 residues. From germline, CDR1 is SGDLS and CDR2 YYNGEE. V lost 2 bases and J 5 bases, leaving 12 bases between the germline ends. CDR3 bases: TGTGCCAGCAGCGTGGTCGACAGGAGAGATACGCAGTATTTT. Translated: CASSVVDRRDTQYF. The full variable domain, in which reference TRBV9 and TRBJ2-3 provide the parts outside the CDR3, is DSGVTQTPKHLITATGQRVTLRCSPRSGDLSVYWYQQSLDQGLQFLIQYYNGEERAKGNILERFSAQQFPDLHSELNLSSLELGDSALYFCASSVVDRRDTQYFGPGTRLTVL.

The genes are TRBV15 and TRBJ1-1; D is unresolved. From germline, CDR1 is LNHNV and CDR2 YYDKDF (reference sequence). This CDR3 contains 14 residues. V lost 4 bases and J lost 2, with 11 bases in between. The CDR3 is CATSKLVRNTEAFF. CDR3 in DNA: TGTGCCACCAGCAAATTGGTCAGAAACACTGAAGCTTTCTTT.

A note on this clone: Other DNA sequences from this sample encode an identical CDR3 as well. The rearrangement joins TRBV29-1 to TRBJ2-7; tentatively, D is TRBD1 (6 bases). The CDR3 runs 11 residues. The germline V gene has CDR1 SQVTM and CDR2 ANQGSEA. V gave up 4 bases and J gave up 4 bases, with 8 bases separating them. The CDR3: CSVGGPYEQYF. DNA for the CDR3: TGCAGCGTTGGGGGGCCGTACGAGCAGTACTTC.

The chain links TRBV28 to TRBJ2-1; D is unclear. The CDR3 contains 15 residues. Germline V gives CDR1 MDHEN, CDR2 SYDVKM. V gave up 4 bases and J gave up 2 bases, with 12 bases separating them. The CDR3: CASSSGQLTYNEQFF. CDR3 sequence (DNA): TGTGCCAGCAGTTCCGGGCAACTAACCTACAATGAGCAGTTCTTC.

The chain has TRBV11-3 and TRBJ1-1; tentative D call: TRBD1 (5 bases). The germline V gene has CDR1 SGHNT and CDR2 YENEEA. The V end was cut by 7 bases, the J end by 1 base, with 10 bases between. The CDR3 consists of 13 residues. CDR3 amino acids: CASKGTANTEAFF. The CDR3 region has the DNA TGTGCCAGCAAAGGGACCGCGAACACTGAAGCTTTCTTT.

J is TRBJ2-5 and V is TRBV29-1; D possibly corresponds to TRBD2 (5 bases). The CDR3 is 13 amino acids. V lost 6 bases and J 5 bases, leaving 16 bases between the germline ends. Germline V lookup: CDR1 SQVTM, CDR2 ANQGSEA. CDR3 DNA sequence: TGCAGCGTCGGGTGGGAGAGAGGGGAGACCCAGTACTTC. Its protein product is CSVGWERGETQYF.

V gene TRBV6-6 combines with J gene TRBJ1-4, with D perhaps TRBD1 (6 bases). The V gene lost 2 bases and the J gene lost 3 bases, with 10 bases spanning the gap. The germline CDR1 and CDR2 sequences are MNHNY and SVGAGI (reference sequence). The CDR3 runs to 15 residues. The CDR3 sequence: CASSYSGTPNEKLFF. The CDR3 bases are TGTGCCAGCAGTTACAGCGGGACACCTAATGAAAAACTGTTTTTT.

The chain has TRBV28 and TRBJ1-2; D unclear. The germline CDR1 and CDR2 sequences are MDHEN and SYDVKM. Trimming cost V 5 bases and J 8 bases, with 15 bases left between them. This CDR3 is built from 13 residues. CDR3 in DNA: TGTGCCAGCAGTACATTGGGCCCGGGGGGCTACACCTTC. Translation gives CASSTLGPGGYTF.

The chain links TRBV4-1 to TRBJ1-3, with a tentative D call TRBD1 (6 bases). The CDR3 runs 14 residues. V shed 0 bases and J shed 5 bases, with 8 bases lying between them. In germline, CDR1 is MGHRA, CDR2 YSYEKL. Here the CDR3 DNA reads TGCGCCAGCAGCCAAGAGGGGACAAGAAACACCATATATTTT. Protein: CASSQEGTRNTIYF.

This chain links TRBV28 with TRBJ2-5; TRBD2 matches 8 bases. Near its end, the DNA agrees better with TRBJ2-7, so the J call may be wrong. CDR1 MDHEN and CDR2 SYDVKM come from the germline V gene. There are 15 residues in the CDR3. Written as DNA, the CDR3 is TGTGCCAGCAGTTTTGGCGGGACTAGGTCCTACGAGCAGTACTTC. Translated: CASSFGGTRSYEQYF.

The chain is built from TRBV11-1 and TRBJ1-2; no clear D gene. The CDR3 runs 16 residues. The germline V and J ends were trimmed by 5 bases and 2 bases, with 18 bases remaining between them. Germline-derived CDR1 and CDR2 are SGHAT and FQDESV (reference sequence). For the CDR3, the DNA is TGTGCCAGCAGCCCCCTTGGTGGCAATCCGAACTATGGCTACACCTTC. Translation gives CASSPLGGNPNYGYTF.